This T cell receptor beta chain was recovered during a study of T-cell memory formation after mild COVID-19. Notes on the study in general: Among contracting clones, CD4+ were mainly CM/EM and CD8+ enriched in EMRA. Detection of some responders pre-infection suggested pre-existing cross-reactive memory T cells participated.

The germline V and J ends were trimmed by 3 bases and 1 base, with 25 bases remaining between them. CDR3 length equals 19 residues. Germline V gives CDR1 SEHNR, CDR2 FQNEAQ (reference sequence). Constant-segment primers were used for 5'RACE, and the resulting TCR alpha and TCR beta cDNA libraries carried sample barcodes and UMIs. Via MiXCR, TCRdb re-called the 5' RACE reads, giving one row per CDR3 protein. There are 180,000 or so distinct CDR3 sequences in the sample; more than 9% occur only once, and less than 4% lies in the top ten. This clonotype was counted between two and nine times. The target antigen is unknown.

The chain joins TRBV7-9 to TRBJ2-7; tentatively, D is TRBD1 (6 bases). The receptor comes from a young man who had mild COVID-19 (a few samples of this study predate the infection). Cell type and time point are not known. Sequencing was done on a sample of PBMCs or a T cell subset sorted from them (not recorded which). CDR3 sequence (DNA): TGTGCCAGCAGCTTTCTCTCGGGACACAGGTTTGAGACTTCCTACGAGCAGTACTTC. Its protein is CASSFLSGHRFETSYEQYF. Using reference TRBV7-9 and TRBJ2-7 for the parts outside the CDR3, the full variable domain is DTGVSQNPRHKITKRGQNVTFRCDPISEHNRLYWYRQTLGQGPEFLTYFQNEAQLEKSRLLSDRFSAERPKGSFSTLEIQRTEQGDSAMYLCASSFLSGHRFETSYEQYFGPGTRLTVT.